This T cell receptor (beta chain) was obtained from a study of STAT3 mutations in large granular lymphocyte leukemia (dated by TCRdb to about 2019). As for the study more broadly: Roughly half of the T-LGLL patients who were sequenced longitudinally carried canonical activating STAT3 mutations. Over half of the T-LGLL patients were given one or more immunosuppressive therapy regimens, and 40% of those treated had a hematologic response. Serial deep sequencing of TCRbeta CDR3 and STAT3 was performed in patients with T-cell large granular lymphocyte leukemia to reconstruct clonal hierarchy and dynamics. From an initial cohort of 200 to 250 LGL patients, about 19 representative T-LGLL cases were picked for longitudinal TCRbeta and STAT3 sequencing. As controls within the study, two patients with natural killer LGL leukemia were also sequenced longitudinally. On average, sequencing was done at around 4 time points per patient, with the number of samplings ranging from 2 to 8.

An Illumina MiSeq was used to sequence the TCRbeta libraries, yielding an average of roughly 41,000 productive templates per sample. TCRbeta CDR3 libraries were generated with the immunoSEQ assay using multiplex PCR amplification. The paper's processing steps were these. Repertoire diversity was calculated as previously defined, and values close to 0 indicated extremely monoclonal samples. This immuneACCESS table, as held by TCRdb, lists in-frame sequences with V and J called but not all clones. Of the missing ones, under half trace to an unresolved V gene in checked studies; the others have no known cause. That table is the source of V, J and clone size, and D and trimming were worked out from the DNA. In this sample the table shows about 12,000 clones, 81% of which occur a single time. The ten biggest clones cover 51% of the sample. Beyond this particular receptor, the publication reports: All T-LGLL patients had at least one immunodominant TCRbeta clonotype, and roughly half had multiple immunodominant subclonotypes. TCR clonotype switching after therapy was observed in about 35% of the 18 patients, and all newly emerging clones were found to be STAT3 wild type. The linking of therapy response to changes in TCR clonal burden was complicated by variable intervals between samplings and differing treatment regimens. In several patients, dominant TCR clone burden exceeded STAT3 mutant burden, suggesting STAT3 mutation arose secondarily within a pre-expanded clone. Because codominant clonotypes persisted in some patients, a small but highly pathogenic clone may have been missed. Because no samples were available when a clone first appeared, clonal expansion was inferred from samplings taken at other points.

CDR1 and CDR2 are read off the germline V gene as SGHRS and YFSETQ. V is cut by 4 bases and J by 5 bases, and the space between the germline ends is 15 bases. The CDR3 goes from the cysteine to the phenylalanine over 15 residues. The only DNA kept is the CDR3, 45 bases in frame from the first base. Note on this clone: Its antigen remains unidentified. Base-call qualities are not available, and no considerably larger clone is one nucleotide away.

The same DNA, extracted from blood mononuclear cells, served for both the TCR sequencing and the STAT3 sequencing. The chain couples TRBV5-1 to TRBJ2-2, with the D segment identity uncertain. The source material was peripheral blood mononuclear cells. This TCR was recovered from a man between 60 and 75 years old with T-cell large granular lymphocyte leukemia. Some clones in this sample may be carry-over from other donors' samples. The age is the age at diagnosis. The CDR3 in this case is CASSPLGTMTGELFF. The DNA sequence is as follows: TGCGCCAGCAGCCCCCTCGGCACTATGACCGGGGAGCTGTTTTTT.